This TCR beta chain was captured in a study of shared clonotypes between healthy human individuals. Background on the study: The composition of the donors was a couple of women and a few men aged 18 to 49.

This CDR3 is built from 15 residues. Germline values: CDR1 SGHRS, CDR2 YFSETQ. The junction had 2 bases not matched to a gene; V was cut back by 4 bases and J by 4 bases. Recent acute infections and vaccinations were absent in the healthy HIV-negative adult donors. For this clone: Within the sample, other DNA sequences also encode this same CDR3.

Unsorted PBMC DNA went through sequencing on ten immunoSEQ deep assay plates. Sequenced by immunoSEQ multiplex PCR; TCRdb stores in-frame clones only, minus some. This table has roughly 500,000 clones, 79% appearing once. J is TRBJ2-7 and V is TRBV5-1, with 16 bases lining up with TRBD2. Sequenced sample: PBMCs. This receptor was taken from a woman aged 40 to 55 in good health. Some clones in this sample may be carry-over from other donors' samples. The CDR3 loop reads CASSQGLAGGYEQYF. The CDR3 nucleotides are TGCGCCAGCAGCCAGGGACTAGCGGGAGGGTACGAGCAGTACTTC.